The 20 T cell receptor beta chains below all came from one sample that was sequenced in a study of STAT5B mutations in CD4+ large granular lymphocyte leukemia. Here immunoSEQ multiplex PCR was the method, and the copy in TCRdb shows in-frame clones only, minus some. Of about 40,000 clones listed, roughly 81% are singletons. The source material was CD4+ T cells from blood buffy coats. The receptors originated from a human donor in good health.

V and J are TRBV4-1 and TRBJ1-3; maybe TRBD1 (5 bases). Trimming removed 0 bases from V and 7 bases from J, with 16 bases in between. This CDR3 spans 16 amino acids. Germline lookup yields CDR1 MGHRA and CDR2 YSYEKL. The CDR3 DNA is TGCGCCAGCAGCCAAGATCAGGGACGTAGAGTCAACACCATATATTTT. Translated: CASSQDQGRRVNTIYF.

The CDR3, as DNA: TGTGCCAGCAGTTCATCTCTTACAGGAGCACTGTTTTTT. It codes for CASSSSLTGALFF. This chain uses TRBV28 with TRBJ1-4; D is perhaps TRBD1 (5 bases). Trimming stripped 4 bases from V and 13 bases from J, with 16 bases between. The CDR3 is 13 residues long. In germline, CDR1 is MDHEN, CDR2 SYDVKM.

The chain carries TRBV28 and TRBJ1-2, with no clear D. V lost 6 bases and J lost 10, with 18 bases in between. This CDR3 comprises 13 residues. Per the germline V gene, CDR1 is MDHEN and CDR2 is SYDVKM. CDR3 protein: CASSTLRRLTYTF. The CDR3 nucleotides are TGTGCCAGCAGCACTTTAAGACGCCTTACCTACACCTTC.

The V gene is TRBV7-9, the J gene TRBJ1-2, with a weak D call TRBD1 (6 bases). V was trimmed by 2 bases and J by 6 bases, leaving 16 bases between them. This CDR3 spans 15 amino acids. Germline-derived CDR1 and CDR2 are SEHNR and FQNEAQ (reference sequence). The CDR3 DNA reads TGTGCCAGCAGCTTAAGGGGGGAGAAGAGGGATGGCTACACCTTC. Protein sequence: CASSLRGEKRDGYTF.

This sequence joins TRBV4-3 and TRBJ2-7; D is perhaps TRBD1 (6 bases). The CDR3 spans 16 residues. Trimming removed 3 bases from V and 0 bases from J, with 15 bases in between. The germline V gene encodes CDR1 LGHNA and CDR2 YSLEER. The CDR3 region has the DNA TGCGCCAGCAGCCAGACCTGGACAGACAGCTCCTACGAGCAGTACTTC. It translates to CASSQTWTDSSYEQYF.

The chain joins TRBV7-9 to TRBJ2-2; tentative D call: TRBD1 (5 bases). This CDR3 spans 13 amino acids. Between the trimmed V and J ends, which lost 2 bases and 5 bases, there was a span of 6 bases. CDR1 is SEHNR and CDR2 is FQNEAQ in the germline V gene (reference sequence). CDR3 DNA: TGTGCCAGCAGCTTACAGGGAACCGGGGAGCTGTTTTTT. Amino acids: CASSLQGTGELFF.

The chain links TRBV5-8 to TRBJ2-1; D perhaps matches TRBD2 (6 bases). Germline V CDR1 and CDR2: SGHTS, YDEGEE. CDR3 size: 14 residues. Between the trimmed V and J ends, which lost 2 bases and 7 bases, there was a span of 13 bases. This CDR3 reads CASSFGRSGNEQFF. In DNA, the CDR3 is TGTGCCAGCAGCTTTGGGAGGAGTGGGAATGAGCAGTTCTTC.

V gene TRBV4-2 combines with J gene TRBJ2-1; D tentatively fits TRBD1 or TRBD2 (5 bases each). Germline V CDR1 and CDR2: LGHNA, YNFKEQ. With 0 bases removed from V and 8 bases from J, the gap between germline ends came to 11 bases. The CDR3 runs 14 residues. The CDR3 coding sequence is TGTGCCAGCAGCCAAGATGGGACGGGGTATGAGCAGTTCTTC. Its translation is CASSQDGTGYEQFF.

This clone was counted once. The chain is built from TRBV2 and TRBJ2-1; a weak D match, TRBD1 (7 bases). The CDR3 has 17 residues. V lost 6 bases to trimming and J lost 0 bases, with 18 bases between them. The germline gives CDR1 SNHLY, CDR2 FYNNEI. CDR3: CASSLFQGGHSYNEQFF. DNA of the CDR3: TGTGCCAGCAGCCTCTTTCAGGGGGGCCACTCCTACAATGAGCAGTTCTTC. Variable domain in full (rest from reference TRBV2 and TRBJ2-1): EPEVTQTPSHQVTQMGQEVILRCVPISNHLYFYWYRQILGQKVEFLVSFYNNEISEKSEIFDDQFSVERPDGSNFTLKIRSTKLEDSAMYFCASSLFQGGHSYNEQFFGPGTRLTVL.

J is TRBJ2-3 and V is TRBV5-4; D is undetermined. Germline CDR1 is SGHNT and CDR2 is YYREEE (reference sequence). V dropped 4 bases and J dropped 5 bases, with 11 bases sitting between them. There are 13 residues in the CDR3. In nucleotides, the CDR3 is TGTGCCAGCAGCCAACACGTAGTAGATACGCAGTATTTT. Translated: CASSQHVVDTQYF.

This chain links TRBV7-3 with TRBJ1-1; D unresolved. Trimming took off 4 bases at V and 0 bases at J, with 12 bases between the two ends. Germline V gene lookup returns CDR1 SGHTA and CDR2 FQGTGA. There are 15 residues in the CDR3. The CDR3 coding sequence is TGTGCCAGCAGCTCCCCCGCGGGCTTGAACACTGAAGCTTTCTTT. Encoded protein: CASSSPAGLNTEAFF.

The rearrangement uses TRBV9 and TRBJ1-1, with TRBD1 identical over 7 bases. This CDR3 is built from 16 residues. Germline assignment: CDR1 SGDLS and CDR2 YYNGEE. V was pared by 6 bases and J by 11 bases, with 22 bases of the junction left unmatched. CDR3 sequence: CASILLSTGVPIGAFF. For the CDR3, the DNA is TGTGCCAGCATCTTACTAAGCACAGGGGTCCCAATCGGGGCTTTCTTT.

The V gene is TRBV6-5, the J gene TRBJ1-2; 7 positions match TRBD1. Germline CDR1 MNHEY, CDR2 SVGAGI. The CDR3 is 15 amino acids. V lost 0 bases to trimming and J lost 4 bases; unmatched junction nucleotides: 5. This chain's CDR3 is CASSYSGRQGYGYTF. In nucleotides, the CDR3 is TGTGCCAGCAGTTACTCGGGCCGACAGGGCTATGGCTACACCTTC.

This clone was counted between two and nine times. The gene calls are TRBV28 and TRBJ1-6; 8 nucleotides agree with TRBD1. Germline CDR1 reads MDHEN; CDR2 reads SYDVKM. The V gene end was trimmed by 6 bases and the J gene end by 9 bases; junction bases not matched to a gene: 4. This CDR3 is built from 13 residues. CDR3 amino acids: CASRTGASSPLHF. The CDR3 DNA is TGTGCCAGCAGGACAGGGGCGAGTTCACCCCTCCACTTT.

The chain recombines TRBV28 with TRBJ1-2, with 9 bases fitting TRBD1. The V gene end was trimmed by 5 bases and the J gene end by 4 bases; junction bases not matched to a gene: 11. Germline CDR1 MDHEN, CDR2 SYDVKM. The CDR3 is 16 residues long. CDR3 sequence (DNA): TGTGCCAGCAGTCCGATAACAGGGGGCAGTAGCTATGGCTACACCTTC. Its translation: CASSPITGGSSYGYTF.

The J gene is TRBJ2-1, the V gene TRBV6-1; D gene unclear. The CDR3 contains 15 residues. Germline CDR1 MNHNS, CDR2 SASEGT. V was pared by 2 bases and J by 2 bases, with 10 bases between. The CDR3 sequence is CASSESWAPYNEQFF. CDR3 nucleotide sequence: TGTGCCAGCAGTGAAAGTTGGGCCCCCTACAATGAGCAGTTCTTC.

V gene TRBV2 combines with J gene TRBJ2-3, with TRBD2 matching 8 bases. CDR1 and CDR2 from the germline V gene are SNHLY and FYNNEI. V lost 2 bases, J lost 14 bases, and 9 bases stayed unmatched. The CDR3 is 13 residues long. The CDR3 sequence: CASSESSSGGWYF. CDR3 sequence (DNA): TGTGCCAGCAGTGAAAGTTCGTCGGGAGGGTGGTATTTT.

The chain links TRBV5-1 to TRBJ2-1; TRBD2 matches at 14 bases. The CDR3 sequence is 17 residues long. V gave up 3 bases and J gave up 10 bases; unmatched junction bases: 12. Germline loops: CDR1 SGHRS, CDR2 YFSETQ. CDR3 residues: CASSYGLAGGQKGEQFF. In DNA form, the CDR3 reads TGCGCCAGCAGCTATGGACTAGCGGGGGGCCAAAAGGGGGAGCAGTTCTTC.

For the CDR3, the DNA is TGTGCCAGCAGCCAAGATGTCGGTTACTCTGGAAACACCATATATTTT. Translating it yields CASSQDVGYSGNTIYF. The rearrangement uses TRBV14 and TRBJ1-3; unclear D gene. The CDR3 sequence is 16 residues long. Germline-derived CDR1 and CDR2 are SGHDN and FVKESK. Trimming left V 0 bases short and J 0 bases short, with 9 bases between.

This chain connects TRBV7-9 to TRBJ2-2, with D unresolved. This CDR3 region has 16 residues. Germline V gene data show CDR1 as SEHNR and CDR2 as FQNEAQ (reference sequence). Trimming took off 2 bases at V and 4 bases at J, with 14 bases between the two ends. DNA for the CDR3: TGTGCCAGCAGCTTAACGGCTGGCGGATCCACCGGGGAGCTGTTTTTT. This codes for CASSLTAGGSTGELFF.